These 15 T cell receptor beta chains were sequenced from one sample in a study of T cell responses to AZD1222 COVID-19 vaccine. Clones were sequenced by immunoSEQ multiplex PCR, and TCRdb holds only the in-frame ones, with some missing. The sample shows 150,000 to 200,000 clones, about 93% of them seen only once. This material consisted of peripheral blood, taken on day 0 of AZD1222 vaccination. The receptors stem from an adult in good health.

The chain is built from TRBV28 and TRBJ1-5; D perhaps matches TRBD1 (5 bases). Germline V lookup: CDR1 MDHEN, CDR2 SYDVKM. The germline V and J ends were trimmed by 7 bases and 0 bases, with 13 bases remaining between them. The CDR3 is 15 residues long. The CDR3 DNA reads TGTGCCAGCACCCCGTGGGGGAGTAGCAATCAGCCCCAGCATTTT. Protein sequence: CASTPWGSSNQPQHF.

J is TRBJ1-4 and V is TRBV30, with 11 bases matching TRBD1. The J segment lost 7 bases and the V segment lost 2 bases, leaving 3 bases of the junction unmatched. The V gene's germline CDR1 is GTSNPN and CDR2 SVGIG (reference sequence). The CDR3 sequence is 14 residues long. Here the CDR3 reads CAWSSGTGGEKLFF. In DNA form, the CDR3 reads TGTGCCTGGAGTTCCGGGACAGGGGGTGAAAAACTGTTTTTT.

The CDR3 sequence: CASSLGRNNEQFF. CDR3 sequence (DNA): TGCGCCAGCAGCTTGGGACGGAATAATGAGCAGTTCTTC. The chain combines TRBV5-1 with TRBJ2-1; no clear D gene. The V gene's germline CDR1 is SGHRS and CDR2 YFSETQ. Trimming left V 0 bases short and J 7 bases short, with 8 bases between. The CDR3 length is 13 residues.

The rearrangement joins TRBV6-4 to TRBJ2-1, with D tentatively TRBD2 (6 bases). Germline V gene data show CDR1 as MRHNA and CDR2 as SNTAGT. V gave up 2 bases and J gave up 3 bases, with 11 bases separating them. The CDR3 has 15 residues. In DNA, the CDR3 is TGTGCCAGCAGTGACGGCCCGGGGGACTACAATGAGCAGTTCTTC. It codes for CASSDGPGDYNEQFF.

The chain couples TRBV14 to TRBJ1-6; D is unresolved. The CDR3 totals 13 residues. Germline V gene lookup returns CDR1 SGHDN and CDR2 FVKESK. V was trimmed by 2 bases and J by 8 bases, leaving 7 bases between them. CDR3 residues: CASSQSKDSPLHF. In DNA form, the CDR3 reads TGTGCCAGCAGCCAATCCAAGGATTCACCCCTCCACTTT. Using reference TRBV14 and TRBJ1-6 for the parts outside the CDR3, the full variable domain is EAGVTQFPSHSVIEKGQTVTLRCDPISGHDNLYWYRRVMGKEIKFLLHFVKESKQDESGMPNNRFLAERTGGTYSTLKVQPAELEDSGVYFCASSQSKDSPLHFGNGTRLTVT.

The chain uses TRBV12-3 or TRBV12-4 and TRBJ2-1, with D maybe TRBD1 (5 bases). The CDR3 is 12 amino acids. V was trimmed by 7 bases and J by 8 bases, leaving 12 bases between them. The chain's CDR3 is CASTNRGHEQFF. Written as DNA, the CDR3 is TGTGCCAGCACCAATAGGGGTCATGAGCAGTTCTTC.

This chain uses TRBV29-1 with TRBJ2-5, with D unresolved. Germline V lookup: CDR1 SQVTM, CDR2 ANQGSEA. The CDR3 is made up of 12 amino acids. The ends were cut back, 4 bases at V and 4 bases at J, with 10 bases in the middle. CDR3 protein: CSVVTLRETQYF. CDR3 nucleotide sequence: TGCAGCGTTGTAACGCTGCGAGAGACCCAGTACTTC. Full variable domain (remainder filled in from reference TRBV29-1 and TRBJ2-5): SAVISQKPSRDICQRGTSLTIQCQVDSQVTMMFWYRQQPGQSLTLIATANQGSEATYESGFVIDKFPISRPNLTFSTLTVSNMSPEDSSIYLCSVVTLRETQYFGPGTRLLVL.

This rearrangement joins TRBV11-2 to TRBJ1-4; 7 positions agree with TRBD1. CDR3 length: 15 amino acids. Germline V CDR1 and CDR2: SGHAT, FQNNGV. V gave up 5 bases and J gave up 8 bases; unmatched junction bases: 11. CDR3 amino acids: CASSPLQGKGEKLFF. For the CDR3, the DNA is TGTGCCAGCAGCCCCCTACAGGGGAAGGGAGAAAAACTGTTTTTT.

The chain employs TRBV20-1 and TRBJ2-1; possible D gene TRBD2, 5 bases. The CDR3 is made up of 16 amino acids. The germline V gene has CDR1 DFQATT and CDR2 SNEGSKA (reference sequence). V lost 3 bases, J lost 3 bases, and 18 bases lay in between. The CDR3, as DNA: TGCAGTGCTAGTAAGTCTCTCCGGGGAATCTACAATGAGCAGTTCTTC. Translating it yields CSASKSLRGIYNEQFF.

The rearrangement joins TRBV19 to TRBJ1-5; D is possibly TRBD1 (5 bases). Germline CDR1 is LNHDA and CDR2 is SQIVND (reference sequence). The CDR3 contains 18 residues. V lost 3 bases and J 0 bases, leaving 18 bases between the germline ends. DNA for the CDR3: TGTGCCAGTAGTATGATTAAAAGGGGTGAGTATAGCAATCAGCCCCAGCATTTT. This translates into CASSMIKRGEYSNQPQHF.

The rearrangement uses TRBV3-1 (or the pseudogene TRBV3-2) and TRBJ1-1; no firm D call. The CDR3 sequence is 13 residues long. V lost 3 bases and J 0 bases, leaving 5 bases between the germline ends. Germline V lookup: CDR1 LGHDT, CDR2 YNNKEL (reference sequence). The CDR3 reads CASSQTMNTEAFF. DNA for the CDR3: TGTGCCAGCAGCCAGACCATGAACACTGAAGCTTTCTTT.

The CDR3: CASSLGRPPGNTIYF. The DNA for the CDR3 is TGTGCCAGCAGCTTAGGGCGGCCCCCTGGAAACACCATATATTTT. This rearrangement joins TRBV7-8 to TRBJ1-3; D is ambiguous. V gave up 1 base and J gave up 2 bases, with 9 bases separating them. The CDR3 contains 15 residues. The V gene's germline CDR1 is SGHVS and CDR2 FQNEAQ. The whole variable domain, filled in from reference TRBV7-8 and TRBJ1-3, reads GAGVSQSPRYKVAKRGQDVALRCDPISGHVSLFWYQQALGQGPEFLTYFQNEAQLDKSGLPSDRFFAERPEGSVSTLKIQRTQQEDSAVYLCASSLGRPPGNTIYFGEGSWLTVV.

J is TRBJ1-2 and V is TRBV2; 7 positions match TRBD1. The length of the CDR3 is 12 residues. Germline V CDR1 and CDR2: SNHLY, FYNNEI. Trimming took 5 bases from V and 12 from J; bases not matched to a gene: 9. CDR3 sequence: CASSLQGLVDTF. CDR3 in DNA: TGTGCCAGCAGTTTACAGGGGCTGGTCGACACCTTC.

The V gene is TRBV23-1, the J gene TRBJ2-7; D remains ambiguous. TRBV23-1 is identified as an open reading frame with a role that is uncertain. Trimming removed 8 bases from V and 3 bases from J, with 2 bases in between. This CDR3 spans 9 amino acids. CDR3 region: CASGYEQYF. The DNA of the CDR3 is TGCGCCAGCGGCTACGAGCAGTACTTC.

CDR3 region: CSVEESREGIYEQYF. The CDR3 coding sequence is TGCAGCGTTGAAGAATCGCGGGAGGGTATCTACGAGCAGTACTTC. This chain connects TRBV29-1 to TRBJ2-7; TRBD2 aligns across 9 bases. This CDR3 is 15 amino acids long. With V trimmed by 0 bases and J by 3 bases, 6 bases remained unmatched. Germline lookup yields CDR1 SQVTM and CDR2 ANQGSEA.